The subject of this entry is one TCR beta chain. Many counts were recorded for this clonotype. Its antigen is still unknown. One base away there is no much larger clone; base qualities are not given. This specimen comes from a study of early T cells in non-severe SARS-CoV-2 infection listed by TCRdb under 2021. The study in broad terms: TCR sequencing used bulk RNA from unsorted whole blood, so alpha and beta chains could not be paired.

The study was a case-control design nested within a healthcare worker cohort in London, UK, with weekly nasopharyngeal swab PCR tests and blood sampling. Healthcare workers were recruited during the week of the UK lockdown, between 23 and 31 March 2020, and followed weekly for up to 16 weeks. The CDR3 contains 17 residues, cysteine and phenylalanine counted. Just the 51-base CDR3 DNA is kept, in frame starting at base 1. The library was produced with 5' RACE. Sequencing relied on a NextSeq 500. To correct for sequencing error and PCR bias, the TCR library protocol tagged individual cDNA molecules with unique molecular identifiers. TCR alpha and beta chains were both sequenced, and the abundances of alpha and beta sequences in each sample were closely correlated with each other. The study's own analysis went as follows. Decombinator V4 was used to annotate the V gene, J gene and CDR3 of the TCR sequences. TCRs were defined as expanded if a significant change between any two time points was detected under a Poisson model with p below 0.0001. Abundances of TCRs were expressed as counts per million after normalisation to the total number of TCRs sequenced in each sample. MAIT TCRs were defined by TRAV1-2 paired with TRAJ12, TRAJ20 or TRAJ33, and iNKT TCRs by TRAV10 paired with TRAJ18. VDJdb, accessed on 1 November 2021, was searched for TCRs annotated for CMV, EBV and SARS-CoV-2, and TCRs annotated for more than one antigen were excluded. In-frame beta chains were kept once TCRdb had trimmed the public reads at Q25 with fastp and called clones with MiXCR. When rows share a CDR3 protein, they turn into one entry using the most common DNA and genes. TCRdb, not the authors, supplied the V and J calls. The sample table records tens of thousands of distinct CDR3 sequences; over 7% of these occur just once. 20% of the sample is taken by the ten largest.

General findings and caveats noted by the study authors: VDJdb matching was skewed toward anti-spike CD8 responses and likely underestimated virus-specific expansions by missing private and CD4 specificities.

The chain is assembled from TRBV21-1 and TRBJ2-2; the table calls TRBD2, which could not be checked here. TRBV21-1 is assigned pseudogene status. Sequences were obtained from whole blood. The clonotype originates from an adult who was a healthcare worker with PCR-confirmed SARS-CoV-2 infection or an uninfected control (not recorded which). CDR3 sequence: CASSKRLAGGSTGELFF. The DNA sequence is as follows: TGTGCCAGCAGCAAACGGCTAGCGGGGGGATCCACCGGGGAGCTGTTTTTT.